The 20 T cell receptor beta chains in this list originate from one sample, sequenced in a study of OX40 agonist ivuxolimab in advanced cancers. Assay used: immunoSEQ multiplex PCR; TCRdb lists only in-frame clones, some missing. The data show 12,000 to 15,000 clones, around nine tenths seen once. The specimen was CD4+ or CD8+ T cells sorted from blood, collected in a trial of the OX40 agonist ivuxolimab. Receptors originate from an adult with an advanced solid tumor such as melanoma, head and neck, liver or kidney cancer.

In its sample, this clone was seen a few times. The V call is TRBV19, the J call TRBJ1-5; D is uncertain. Deletions cut 0 bases from V and 0 bases from J, with 18 bases between. Germline CDR1 reads LNHDA; CDR2 reads SQIVND (reference sequence). The length of the CDR3 is 19 residues. The CDR3 DNA follows: TGTGCCAGTAGTATAGATGGGAGTTGGGGAGGGAATAGCAATCAGCCCCAGCATTTT. Translation: CASSIDGSWGGNSNQPQHF.

The chain links TRBV5-5 to TRBJ1-5; possible D gene TRBD1, 6 bases. The CDR3 has 15 amino acids. The germline V gene encodes CDR1 SGHKS and CDR2 YYEKEE (reference sequence). Trimming removed 2 bases at V and 0 bases at J, with 9 bases between. CDR3 in amino acids: CASSLQGSSNQPQHF. In DNA form, the CDR3 reads TGTGCCAGCAGCTTACAGGGTTCTAGCAATCAGCCCCAGCATTTT.

The V call is TRBV5-1, the J call TRBJ1-2, with 7 bases identical to TRBD1. The germline V gene encodes CDR1 SGHRS and CDR2 YFSETQ. After removal of 3 bases from V and 8 bases from J, the junction contained 4 bases not matched to a gene. This CDR3 comprises 12 residues. CDR3 amino acids: CASSWDSSGYTF. CDR3 bases: TGCGCCAGCAGCTGGGACAGCTCGGGCTACACCTTC.

This clone appeared a few times. Given a much more abundant clone one base away, this may be a read error. The same CDR3 can be traced to other DNA sequences in this sample. This sequence joins TRBV19 and TRBJ2-3; D is ambiguous. This CDR3 is built from 12 residues. Trimming took off 1 base at V and 1 base at J, with 0 bases between the two ends. CDR1 and CDR2 (germline): LNHDA, SQIVND (reference sequence). As DNA, the CDR3 is TGTGCCAGTAGTATAGGCACAGATACGCAGTATTTT. Translating gives CASSIGTDTQYF. Based on the CDR3 plus reference TRBV19 and TRBJ2-3, the full variable domain is DGGITQSPKYLFRKEGQNVTLSCEQNLNHDAMYWYRQDPGQGLRLIYYSQIVNDFQKGDIAEGYSVSREKKESFPLTVTSAQKNPTAFYLCASSIGTDTQYFGPGTRLTVL.

This clone was found once. The chain uses TRBV5-1 and TRBJ1-1, with D possibly being TRBD1 (5 bases). Trimming stripped 0 bases from V and 3 bases from J, with 6 bases between. Germline assignment: CDR1 SGHRS and CDR2 YFSETQ. The CDR3 extends over 13 amino acids. The DNA of the CDR3 is TGCGCCAGCAGCTTGGTGGGGGACACTGAAGCTTTCTTT. Translation: CASSLVGDTEAFF.

The chain has TRBV25-1 and TRBJ2-2, with D possibly being TRBD2 (5 bases). The length of the CDR3 is 13 residues. V was cut by 5 bases and J by 4 bases, with 8 bases left in between. From germline, CDR1 is MGHDK and CDR2 SYGVNS. CDR3: CASSLRGTGELFF. As DNA, the CDR3 is TGTGCCAGCAGTCTCCGGGGCACCGGGGAGCTGTTTTTT.

The chain combines TRBV7-9 with TRBJ2-2; the D is unclear. Looked up from germline, CDR1 is SEHNR and CDR2 is FQNEAQ (reference sequence). The CDR3 covers 13 residues. V lost 1 base to trimming and J lost 8 bases, with 8 bases between them. DNA of the CDR3: TGTGCCAGCAGCTTAGACGCACATGGGGAGCTGTTTTTT. Protein sequence: CASSLDAHGELFF.

The chain uses TRBV7-3 and TRBJ2-3; possibly TRBD2 for D (5 bases). This CDR3 spans 13 amino acids. Germline loops: CDR1 SGHTA, CDR2 FQGTGA. Between the trimmed V and J ends, which lost 2 bases and 6 bases, there was a span of 9 bases. CDR3 residues: CASSLGLGDTQYF. For the CDR3, the DNA is TGTGCCAGCAGCTTAGGACTTGGGGATACGCAGTATTTT.

The chain carries TRBV15 and TRBJ1-2, with TRBD1 identical over 7 bases. The CDR3 sequence is 17 residues long. The V and J ends lost 5 bases and 4 bases, in that order; junction bases with no gene match: 16. Germline loops: CDR1 LNHNV, CDR2 YYDKDF (reference sequence). CDR3 region: CATSVWSGTENLYGYTF. CDR3 nucleotides: TGTGCCACCAGCGTCTGGTCCGGGACAGAAAATCTCTATGGCTACACCTTC.

This sequence joins TRBV6-5 and TRBJ1-1, with D possibly being TRBD1 (5 bases). Germline CDR1 reads MNHEY; CDR2 reads SVGAGI. This CDR3 spans 14 amino acids. Trimming removed 2 bases at V and 0 bases at J, with 7 bases between. CDR3 sequence: CASSYRGLNTEAFF. The CDR3 nucleotides are TGTGCCAGCAGTTACAGGGGCCTGAACACTGAAGCTTTCTTT.

The chain couples TRBV7-3 to TRBJ2-1; no reliable D call. The germline gives CDR1 SGHTA, CDR2 FQGTGA. V was trimmed by 4 bases and J by 10 bases, leaving 8 bases between them. There are 11 residues in the CDR3. This chain's CDR3 is CASSSSGEQFF. The CDR3, as DNA: TGTGCCAGCAGCTCGTCCGGGGAGCAGTTCTTC. The full variable domain, completed using reference TRBV7-3 and TRBJ2-1, is GAGVSQTPSNKVTEKGKYVELRCDPISGHTALYWYRQSLGQGPEFLIYFQGTGAADDSGLPNDRFFAVRPEGSVSTLKIQRTERGDSAVYLCASSSSGEQFFGPGTRLTVL.

The V call is TRBV5-1, the J call TRBJ2-2, with D hard to call. Germline V gene lookup returns CDR1 SGHRS and CDR2 YFSETQ. V was clipped by 0 bases and J by 1 base, with 10 bases between them. The CDR3 runs to 16 residues. The CDR3 DNA reads as TGCGCCAGCAGCTTGGAGGGTAGCCTGAACACCGGGGAGCTGTTTTTT. Its protein product is CASSLEGSLNTGELFF.

This chain connects TRBV11-2 to TRBJ2-7; TRBD2 aligns across 8 bases. The CDR3 extends over 15 amino acids. Germline CDR1 and CDR2: SGHAT and FQNNGV. Unmatched junction bases numbered 2, after V lost 1 base and J lost 0 bases. The CDR3 DNA sequence: TGTGCCAGCAGCTTAGTTAGCGGGAACTCCTACGAGCAGTACTTC. It encodes CASSLVSGNSYEQYF. The entire variable domain, with the rest obtained from reference TRBV11-2 and TRBJ2-7, is as follows: EAGVAQSPRYKIIEKRQSVAFWCNPISGHATLYWYQQILGQGPKLLIQFQNNGVVDDSQLPKDRFSAERLKGVDSTLKIQPAKLEDSAVYLCASSLVSGNSYEQYFGPGTRLTVT.

The chain couples TRBV4-3 to TRBJ1-5; no clear D. Per germline, CDR1 LGHNA and CDR2 YSLEER. The CDR3 contains 14 residues. Trimming cost V 0 bases and J 5 bases, with 8 bases left between them. DNA of the CDR3: TGCGCCAGCAGCCAAGATCCCGGGGATCAGCCCCAGCATTTT. It encodes CASSQDPGDQPQHF.

This clone was counted between two and nine times. The V gene is TRBV19, the J gene TRBJ1-1; tentatively, D is TRBD1 (6 bases). The CDR3 consists of 14 residues. Germline CDR1 LNHDA, CDR2 SQIVND (reference sequence). V lost 3 bases and J lost 4, with 12 bases in between. The CDR3, as DNA: TGTGCCAGTAGTATCGGGGGGGCGAGCACTGAAGCTTTCTTT. This sequence encodes CASSIGGASTEAFF. Complete variable domain (other parts from reference TRBV19 and TRBJ1-1): DGGITQSPKYLFRKEGQNVTLSCEQNLNHDAMYWYRQDPGQGLRLIYYSQIVNDFQKGDIAEGYSVSREKKESFPLTVTSAQKNPTAFYLCASSIGGASTEAFFGQGTRLTVV.

Written as DNA, the CDR3 is TGTGCCAGCAGAAGGAACAGGGACACTGAAGCTTTCTTT. Protein: CASRRNRDTEAFF. The chain recombines TRBV6-1 with TRBJ1-1, with D maybe TRBD1 (6 bases). This CDR3 is 13 amino acids long. From germline, CDR1 is MNHNS and CDR2 SASEGT. Trimming pared 6 bases from V and 3 bases from J, leaving 11 bases between.

The rearrangement uses TRBV7-2 and TRBJ2-4, with D tentatively TRBD1 (6 bases). The CDR3 loop spans 14 amino acids. Germline V lookup: CDR1 SGHTA, CDR2 FQGNSA. V was trimmed by 5 bases and J by 8 bases, leaving 16 bases between them. The CDR3 nucleotides read TGTGCCAGCAGCCTCGGACAGCGGTGGGACATTCAGTACTTC. It codes for CASSLGQRWDIQYF.

V and J are TRBV19 and TRBJ2-3; D perhaps matches TRBD2 (5 bases). Germline V CDR1 and CDR2: LNHDA, SQIVND (reference sequence). The CDR3 sequence is 14 residues long. V was shortened by 3 bases and J by 2 bases, with 9 bases between the two germline ends. The CDR3 loop is CASSISADTDTQYF. DNA of the CDR3: TGTGCCAGTAGTATTAGCGCAGACACAGATACGCAGTATTTT.

J is TRBJ2-6 and V is TRBV12-2. TRBV12-2 is labeled a pseudogene. The CDR3 is made up of 17 amino acids. CDR3 coding DNA: TGTGCAAGTCGCGCCCGGACCACACAAAGTCGGGCCAACGTCCTGACTTTC. Protein: CASRARTTQSRANVLTF.

The chain recombines TRBV18 with TRBJ2-3; a weak D match, TRBD2 (7 bases). In germline, CDR1 is KGHSH, CDR2 LQKENI. V gave up 6 bases and J gave up 0 bases, with 28 bases separating them. The CDR3 sequence is 20 residues long. CDR3 nucleotide sequence: TGTGCCAGCTCCCGCACTGGACCCGTAGTGGGGGGGCTAAGCACAGATACGCAGTATTTT. Its protein product is CASSRTGPVVGGLSTDTQYF.